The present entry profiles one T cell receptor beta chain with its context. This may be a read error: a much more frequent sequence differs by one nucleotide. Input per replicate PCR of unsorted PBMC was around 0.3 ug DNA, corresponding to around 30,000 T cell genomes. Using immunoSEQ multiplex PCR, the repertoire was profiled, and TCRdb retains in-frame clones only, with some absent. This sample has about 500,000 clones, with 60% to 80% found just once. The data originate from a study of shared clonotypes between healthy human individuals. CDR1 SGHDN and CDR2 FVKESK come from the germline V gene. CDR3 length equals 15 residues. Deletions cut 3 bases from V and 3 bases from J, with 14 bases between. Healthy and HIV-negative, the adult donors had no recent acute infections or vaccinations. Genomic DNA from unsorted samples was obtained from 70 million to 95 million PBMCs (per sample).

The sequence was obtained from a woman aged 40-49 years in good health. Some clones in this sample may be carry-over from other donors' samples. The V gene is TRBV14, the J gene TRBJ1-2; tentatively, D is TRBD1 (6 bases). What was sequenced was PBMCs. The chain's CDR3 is CASSHRGARHYGYTF. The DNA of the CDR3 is TGTGCCAGCAGCCATCGGGGGGCGCGGCACTATGGCTACACCTTC.